These 18 T cell receptor beta chains were sequenced from one sample in a study of blood T cell repertoires in COVID-19. Produced via immunoSEQ multiplex PCR; TCRdb's table is partial and in-frame only. The data show 240,000 or so clones, roughly 86% seen once. The sample comprised PBMCs or T cells enriched from blood (not recorded which). These receptor sequences come from a woman aged 40 to 49 with acute COVID-19.

CDR3 sequence: CASSYSSVPREQYF. CDR3 in DNA: TGTGCCAGCAGTTACTCCAGCGTACCCCGTGAGCAGTACTTC. The chain recombines TRBV6-2 or TRBV6-3 with TRBJ2-7; D unclear. The CDR3 has 14 amino acids. From germline, CDR1 is MNHEY and CDR2 SVGEGT. The V and J ends lost 0 bases and 7 bases respectively, with 13 bases between them.

V and J are TRBV2 and TRBJ1-1; D gene uncertain. Looked up from germline, CDR1 is SNHLY and CDR2 is FYNNEI. The V end lost 1 base, the J end lost 6 bases, and 6 bases lay between the germline ends. The length of the CDR3 is 12 residues. The CDR3 sequence: CASSEVGAEAFF. CDR3 nucleotides: TGTGCCAGCAGTGAAGTAGGAGCTGAAGCTTTCTTT.

The CDR3 protein is CASINPSRGNYGYTF. CDR3 bases: TGTGCCAGTATCAACCCGTCCAGGGGGAACTATGGCTACACCTTC. This chain uses TRBV19 with TRBJ1-2; 7 bases are shared with TRBD1. J was trimmed by 2 bases and V by 7 bases; bases with no gene match: 10. This CDR3 is built from 15 residues. Germline V gene sequence: CDR1 LNHDA, CDR2 SQIVND (reference sequence).

The rearrangement links TRBV7-9 to TRBJ2-5; TRBD2 aligns across 7 bases. J was trimmed by 5 bases and V by 4 bases; bases with no gene match: 10. Per the germline V gene, CDR1 is SEHNR and CDR2 is FQNEAQ (reference sequence). This CDR3 has 15 residues. The CDR3 DNA follows: TGTGCCAGCAGCTCCTCTGACCAGCGGGATGAGACCCAGTACTTC. Encoded protein: CASSSSDQRDETQYF.

This chain connects TRBV19 to TRBJ2-5, with D perhaps matching TRBD2 (7 bases). The CDR3 has 16 amino acids. The V end lost 3 bases, the J end lost 5 bases, and 19 bases lay between the germline ends. Germline V gene lookup returns CDR1 LNHDA and CDR2 SQIVND (reference sequence). The CDR3 is CASSIRFEGGRETQYF. CDR3 nucleotides: TGTGCCAGTAGTATCAGGTTCGAGGGGGGGCGGGAGACCCAGTACTTC.

This CDR3 is CASGAGRYNEQFF. The CDR3 DNA sequence: TGTGCCAGTGGGGCGGGAAGATACAATGAGCAGTTCTTC. J is TRBJ2-1 and V is TRBV19; D may be TRBD2 (6 bases). The CDR3 length is 13 residues. Trimming cost V 8 bases and J 4 bases, with 12 bases left between them. Germline V gene lookup returns CDR1 LNHDA and CDR2 SQIVND (reference sequence).

The genes are TRBV27 and TRBJ1-1, with TRBD1 matching over 7 bases. The J segment lost 0 bases and the V segment lost 1 base, leaving 5 bases of the junction unmatched. This CDR3 is built from 16 residues. Per the germline V gene, CDR1 is MNHEY and CDR2 is SMNVEV (reference sequence). Here the CDR3 reads CASSLYRGPMNTEAFF. The CDR3 DNA reads as TGTGCCAGCAGTTTATACAGGGGTCCCATGAACACTGAAGCTTTCTTT.

The CDR3 DNA reads as TGCGCCAGCAGCTATACCAATGCTAGGGAGGGTGATAATGAAAAACTGTTTTTT. Protein product: CASSYTNAREGDNEKLFF. The chain uses TRBV4-1 and TRBJ1-4; no definite D call. Germline-derived CDR1 and CDR2 are MGHRA and YSYEKL. The CDR3 covers 18 residues. Trimming left V 5 bases short and J 4 bases short, with 23 bases between.

This clone was recorded once. The rearrangement uses TRBV6-5 and TRBJ2-6, with D perhaps TRBD1 (6 bases). There are 16 residues in the CDR3. Germline V CDR1 and CDR2: MNHEY, SVGAGI. Trimming cost V 2 bases and J 4 bases, with 12 bases left between them. The CDR3 is CASSYTRQVGANVLTF. DNA for the CDR3: TGTGCCAGCAGTTACACGCGACAGGTGGGGGCCAACGTCCTGACTTTC.

CDR3 nucleotides: TGTGCCAGCTCACCAATCAGGGGGCTTGGGACTGAAGCTTTCTTT. This sequence encodes CASSPIRGLGTEAFF. The rearrangement uses TRBV18 and TRBJ1-1; 8 bases are a match to TRBD1. Germline V gene data show CDR1 as KGHSH and CDR2 as LQKENI. CDR3 size: 15 residues. The ends lost 2 bases at V and 5 bases at J; junction bases unmatched: 7.

The genes are TRBV7-6 and TRBJ1-1; 7 bases are shared with TRBD1. The length of the CDR3 is 12 residues. Germline V gene sequence: CDR1 SGHVS, CDR2 FNYEAQ. Trimming removed 5 bases from V and 11 bases from J; junction bases left unmatched: 8. The CDR3: CASSPRTGGAFF. DNA of the CDR3: TGTGCCAGCAGCCCCCGGACAGGAGGGGCTTTCTTT.

In nucleotides, the CDR3 is TGCGCCAGCAGCCAAGATCCGATTTGGACTAGCGCGAACACCGGGGAGCTGTTTTTT. It encodes CASSQDPIWTSANTGELFF. The chain couples TRBV4-1 to TRBJ2-2; 9 bases map to TRBD2. This CDR3 is built from 19 residues. With 0 bases clipped from V and 0 bases from J, the junction kept 8 bases outside the gene matches. CDR1 and CDR2 (germline): MGHRA, YSYEKL.

V and J are TRBV11-2 and TRBJ2-7; 13 bases are a match to TRBD2. The CDR3 totals 14 residues. Germline CDR1 SGHAT, CDR2 FQNNGV. V lost 3 bases, J lost 5 bases, and 1 base stayed unmatched. The CDR3 DNA is TGTGCCAGCAGCTTCGGGACTAGCGGGAACGAGCAGTACTTC. The encoded protein is CASSFGTSGNEQYF.

This chain connects TRBV15 to TRBJ1-2; 7 bases align to TRBD1. V was clipped by 0 bases and J by 3 bases; unmatched bases: 10. CDR3 length: 17 residues. Germline-derived CDR1 and CDR2 are LNHNV and YYDKDF (reference sequence). Here the CDR3 DNA reads TGTGCCACCAGCAGAGATCCCAGGGGGGCCGGGGACTATGGCTACACCTTC. This translates into CATSRDPRGAGDYGYTF.

This chain connects TRBV5-5 to TRBJ1-3; 9 bases are shared with TRBD1. CDR1 is SGHKS, CDR2 YYEKEE, per germline (reference sequence). The CDR3 is made up of 15 amino acids. The V and J ends lost 3 bases and 7 bases, in that order; junction bases with no gene match: 8. The CDR3 is CASSWGRDRVNTIYF. For the CDR3, the DNA is TGTGCCAGCAGCTGGGGCCGGGACAGGGTGAACACCATATATTTT.

This chain connects TRBV19 to TRBJ1-1; 7 bases agree with TRBD1. The V segment lost 5 bases and the J segment 0 bases; nucleotides outside the gene matches: 6. Per germline, CDR1 LNHDA and CDR2 SQIVND (reference sequence). CDR3 length: 15 amino acids. The CDR3 DNA follows: TGTGCCAGTAGTCCGACAGGGTCAATGAACACTGAAGCTTTCTTT. Translating it yields CASSPTGSMNTEAFF.

This chain joins TRBV7-8 and TRBJ2-7; 10 positions agree with TRBD2. CDR3 length: 16 amino acids. With V trimmed by 1 base and J by 3 bases, 6 bases remained unmatched. Germline-derived CDR1 and CDR2 are SGHVS and FQNEAQ. The CDR3 reads CASSLGRLAGNYEQYF. CDR3 in DNA: TGTGCCAGCAGCTTAGGCCGACTAGCGGGCAACTACGAGCAGTACTTC.

The chain recombines TRBV24-1 with TRBJ2-5; 13 bases fit TRBD2. Germline trimming cut 5 bases from V and 6 bases from J; bases unmatched to any gene: 11. CDR3 length: 17 residues. In germline, CDR1 is KGHDR, CDR2 SFDVKD. The chain's CDR3 is CATSANHGLAGVQTQYF. DNA of the CDR3: TGTGCCACCAGTGCTAACCATGGACTAGCGGGAGTCCAGACCCAGTACTTC.